The 27 T cell receptor beta chains reported below all come from one sample, sequenced in a study of beta chain features in type 1 diabetes. Sequencing targeted expressed TCRB transcripts, as all isolated RNA had been reverse transcribed. TCRdb's table, derived via immunoSEQ multiplex PCR, lists solely in-frame clones and lacks some. The table lists around 320,000 clones, approximately 15% of them singletons. Sequenced sample: central memory CD4+ T cells from blood. The receptors were gathered from a man aged 30 to 39 in good health.

The V gene is TRBV29-1, the J gene TRBJ2-4; 9 nucleotides line up with TRBD2. With 3 bases clipped from V and 7 bases from J, the junction kept 4 bases outside the gene matches. The CDR3 sequence is 13 residues long. Germline lookup yields CDR1 SQVTM and CDR2 ANQGSEA. CDR3 nucleotide sequence: TGCAGCGTTGAGTCTGCGGGGGGGAACATTCAGTACTTC. It is translated as CSVESAGGNIQYF.

There are a few counts of this clone. The likely explanation is a read error, given a far larger clone one base away. This sample also contains other DNA sequences that code for the same CDR3. The chain recombines TRBV7-9 with TRBJ1-1, with a possible D match to TRBD1 (6 bases). This CDR3 contains 17 residues. The germline CDR1 and CDR2 sequences are SEHNR and FQNEAQ (reference sequence). Trimming left V 5 bases short and J 0 bases short, with 19 bases between. The CDR3 sequence: CASSQRPGTFMNTEAFF. The CDR3 nucleotides are TGTGCCAGCAGCCAACGTCCCGGGACATTTATGAACACTGAAGCTTTCTTT.

This clone appeared a few times. The V call is TRBV5-6, the J call TRBJ1-1; perhaps TRBD1 as D (6 bases). Trimming stripped 0 bases from V and 7 bases from J, with 10 bases between. The CDR3 sequence is 13 residues long. CDR1 and CDR2 from the germline V gene are SGHDT and YYEEEE. The CDR3 spells CASSLDPDSEAFF. CDR3 bases: TGTGCCAGCAGCTTGGACCCGGACAGTGAAGCTTTCTTT.

The gene calls are TRBV6-6 and TRBJ1-4, with D possibly being TRBD1 (6 bases). Germline V CDR1 and CDR2: MNHNY, SVGAGI (reference sequence). The length of the CDR3 is 15 residues. Deletions cut 8 bases from V and 8 bases from J, with 21 bases between. The CDR3 DNA reads as TGTGCCAGCTCGAACGCCGACAGGCTTCCCGAAAAACTGTTTTTT. Residues: CASSNADRLPEKLFF.

In this sample, this clone turned up a few times. The chain is built from TRBV28 and TRBJ2-7; 7 bases map to TRBD1. V lost 6 bases and J lost 6; bases outside the gene matches: 8. The germline CDR1 and CDR2 sequences are MDHEN and SYDVKM. The CDR3 covers 13 residues. The CDR3 reads CASSHPPGGEQYV. CDR3 in DNA: TGTGCCAGCAGCCATCCCCCAGGGGGCGAGCAGTACGTC.

This clone was observed a handful of times. The V gene is TRBV6-6, the J gene TRBJ1-2, with TRBD1 identical over 9 bases. Germline V gives CDR1 MNHNY, CDR2 SVGAGI (reference sequence). CDR3 length: 15 residues. V lost 6 bases, J lost 6 bases, and 11 bases stayed unmatched. CDR3 in amino acids: CASSLSKDRGNGYTF. The CDR3 nucleotides are TGTGCCAGCAGCTTGTCCAAGGACAGGGGAAATGGCTACACCTTC.

The rearrangement joins TRBV5-5 to TRBJ2-1; the D gene could be TRBD1 or TRBD2 (6 bases each). Germline V gene data show CDR1 as SGHKS and CDR2 as YYEKEE (reference sequence). CDR3 size: 15 residues. Trimming cost V 2 bases and J 7 bases, with 16 bases left between them. CDR3 sequence (DNA): TGTGCCAGCAGCTTCCTGGGGGGCGCTGGGAATGAGCAGTTCTTC. This translates into CASSFLGGAGNEQFF.

The chain employs TRBV5-3 and TRBJ1-2; weak D call: TRBD1 (5 bases). TRBV5-3 is placed among ORFs of uncertain function. Trimming removed 9 bases from V and 0 bases from J, with 12 bases in between. The CDR3 has 13 residues. In DNA, the CDR3 is TGTGCCACCCACCAGACAGCTAACTATGGCTACACCTTC. This encodes CATHQTANYGYTF.

A few counts support this clone. J is TRBJ1-1 and V is TRBV6-1; TRBD1 might be the D (5 bases). Germline V CDR1 and CDR2: MNHNS, SASEGT. With 0 bases removed from V and 1 base from J, the gap between germline ends came to 12 bases. There are 16 residues in the CDR3. The CDR3 DNA reads TGTGCCAGCAGTGAAGCTGGGGGACGACGGAACACTGAAGCTTTCTTT. This sequence encodes CASSEAGGRRNTEAFF.

This clone showed up just a few times. V gene TRBV19 combines with J gene TRBJ2-5, with TRBD1 identical over 9 bases. Germline CDR1 is LNHDA and CDR2 is SQIVND (reference sequence). V was pared by 3 bases and J by 5 bases, with 4 bases of the junction left unmatched. The CDR3 runs to 14 residues. The CDR3 bases are TGTGCCAGTAGTATGGGACAGGGCCCGGAGACCCAGTACTTC. It translates to CASSMGQGPETQYF. Supplemented by reference TRBV19 and TRBJ2-5, the full variable domain reads DGGITQSPKYLFRKEGQNVTLSCEQNLNHDAMYWYRQDPGQGLRLIYYSQIVNDFQKGDIAEGYSVSREKKESFPLTVTSAQKNPTAFYLCASSMGQGPETQYFGPGTRLLVL.

The chain combines TRBV7-2 with TRBJ2-5; 9 bases fit TRBD2. The V segment lost 5 bases and the J segment 2 bases; nucleotides outside the gene matches: 6. The CDR3 is made up of 15 amino acids. Germline lookup yields CDR1 SGHTA and CDR2 FQGNSA. The CDR3 reads CASSQLAGVQETQYF. The CDR3 DNA reads as TGTGCCAGCAGCCAGTTAGCGGGAGTACAAGAGACCCAGTACTTC.

The chain employs TRBV4-3 and TRBJ1-6, with TRBD1 matching 8 bases. CDR3 length equals 17 residues. The V segment lost 1 base and the J segment 10 bases; nucleotides outside the gene matches: 12. Germline CDR1 and CDR2: LGHNA and YSLEER. The CDR3 loop is CASSQAAGQGGNSPLHF. The CDR3, as DNA: TGCGCCAGCAGCCAAGCTGCCGGACAGGGTGGAAACTCACCCCTCCACTTT.

This chain joins TRBV6-5 and TRBJ1-6; D is unresolved. V lost 5 bases, J lost 9 bases, and 14 bases lay in between. The length of the CDR3 is 14 residues. Looked up from germline, CDR1 is MNHEY and CDR2 is SVGAGI. The CDR3 protein is CASSAQRVTSPLHF. CDR3 DNA: TGTGCCAGCAGTGCCCAGAGGGTGACTTCACCCCTCCACTTT.

The chain combines TRBV2 with TRBJ1-3, with D uncertain. CDR3 size: 13 residues. V dropped 5 bases and J dropped 2 bases, with 7 bases sitting between them. Germline V CDR1 and CDR2: SNHLY, FYNNEI. In DNA form, the CDR3 reads TGTGCCAGCAGTAGGTCAGCTGGAAACACCATATATTTT. Residues: CASSRSAGNTIYF.

The genes are TRBV10-3 and TRBJ2-7; possibly TRBD1 or TRBD2 for D (5 bases each). Trimming took off 3 bases at V and 0 bases at J, with 9 bases between the two ends. The V gene's germline CDR1 is ENHRY and CDR2 SYGVKD. The CDR3 runs 14 residues. CDR3 coding DNA: TGTGCCATCAGTGAATGGGACCTCTCCTACGAGCAGTACTTC. It specifies CAISEWDLSYEQYF.

This clone was seen only once. The chain couples TRBV5-4 to TRBJ2-1, with 8 bases aligning to TRBD2. J lost 2 bases, V lost 4 bases, and 11 bases had no gene match. The CDR3 loop spans 17 amino acids. Looked up from germline, CDR1 is SGHNT and CDR2 is YYREEE (reference sequence). The CDR3 protein is CASSPGTRFKAYNEQFF. CDR3 coding DNA: TGTGCCAGCAGCCCCGGGACTAGGTTTAAAGCCTACAATGAGCAGTTCTTC.

The chain couples TRBV7-2 to TRBJ2-5; weak D call: TRBD1 (5 bases). Per the germline V gene, CDR1 is SGHTA and CDR2 is FQGNSA. The CDR3 length is 14 residues. Trimming removed 4 bases from V and 4 bases from J, with 13 bases in between. The DNA of the CDR3 is TGTGCCAGCAGCTCCATCCCAGGGCTAGAGACCCAGTACTTC. Its protein is CASSSIPGLETQYF.

This clone was seen just once. The chain recombines TRBV6-1 with TRBJ1-2; D ambiguous. V lost 1 base and J 4 bases, leaving 10 bases between the germline ends. Germline CDR1 is MNHNS and CDR2 is SASEGT. This CDR3 has 14 amino acids. CDR3 residues: CASSEEITVYGYTF. The CDR3 DNA reads as TGTGCCAGCAGTGAAGAAATCACAGTCTATGGCTACACCTTC.

This clone was detected a few times. The chain uses TRBV5-4 and TRBJ1-1, with TRBD1 matching 8 bases. Trimming took 4 bases from V and 9 from J; bases not matched to a gene: 14. Germline V gene data show CDR1 as SGHNT and CDR2 as YYREEE (reference sequence). The CDR3 is 15 amino acids. For the CDR3, the DNA is TGTGCCAGCAGCCCAACCTGGCAGGGGGCGCATAAAGCTTTCTTT. Protein product: CASSPTWQGAHKAFF.

This chain links TRBV11-1 with TRBJ2-3, with 7 bases that match TRBD1. Per germline, CDR1 SGHAT and CDR2 FQDESV (reference sequence). The V and J ends lost 8 bases and 6 bases, in that order; junction bases with no gene match: 8. The CDR3 consists of 13 residues. The CDR3 region has the DNA TGTGCCAGCTGCGACAGGGTAGTGGATACGCAGTATTTT. Translating gives CASCDRVVDTQYF.

V is TRBV11-2 and J is TRBJ2-3, with D uncertain. The germline V gene has CDR1 SGHAT and CDR2 FQNNGV. The V end lost 5 bases, the J end lost 3 bases, and 6 bases lay between the germline ends. This CDR3 comprises 12 residues. The DNA for the CDR3 is TGTGCCAGCAGCCGACAAACAGATACGCAGTATTTT. Its translation: CASSRQTDTQYF.

This clone showed up just a few times. J is TRBJ2-5 and V is TRBV7-8; unclear D gene. CDR1 SGHVS and CDR2 FQNEAQ come from the germline V gene. Trimming pared 4 bases from V and 14 bases from J, leaving 14 bases between. CDR3 size: 11 residues. CDR3 sequence (DNA): TGTGCCAGCAGCTCCTTTGGGTTCTTCTACTTC. Protein product: CASSSFGFFYF.

A few counts support this clone. The chain carries TRBV29-1 and TRBJ1-2; D remains ambiguous. CDR1 and CDR2 (germline): SQVTM, ANQGSEA. CDR3 length: 11 residues. The ends were cut back, 5 bases at V and 8 bases at J, with 12 bases in the middle. The CDR3 bases are TGCAGCGTTCTATCTGGGTTCGGCTACACCTTC. It is translated as CSVLSGFGYTF.

The V gene is TRBV4-3, the J gene TRBJ1-1; a weak D match, TRBD1 (5 bases). The CDR3 sequence is 13 residues long. Trimming cost V 1 base and J 8 bases, with 11 bases left between them. Germline loops: CDR1 LGHNA, CDR2 YSLEER. CDR3 protein: CASSQAPGREAFF. The CDR3 coding sequence is TGCGCCAGCAGCCAAGCCCCGGGACGGGAAGCTTTCTTT.

The rearrangement links TRBV6-5 to TRBJ1-2; D is possibly TRBD1 (5 bases). Trimming left V 7 bases short and J 0 bases short, with 12 bases between. Germline CDR1 is MNHEY and CDR2 is SVGAGI. The CDR3 covers 14 residues. This CDR3 reads CASTRGAANYGYTF. DNA of the CDR3: TGTGCCAGCACCCGCGGGGCAGCTAACTATGGCTACACCTTC.

The CDR3: CASSQDHGGGGGGYTF. The CDR3 DNA sequence: TGCGCCAGCAGCCAAGACCATGGCGGGGGTGGAGGTGGCTACACCTTC. This chain joins TRBV5-1 and TRBJ1-2, with a tentative D call TRBD1 (5 bases). The V and J ends lost 4 bases and 7 bases respectively, with 23 bases between them. Germline assignment: CDR1 SGHRS and CDR2 YFSETQ. This CDR3 is 16 amino acids long.

The J gene is TRBJ2-3, the V gene TRBV4-1; 7 bases fit TRBD1. Germline values: CDR1 MGHRA, CDR2 YSYEKL. This CDR3 comprises 14 residues. V lost 4 bases to trimming and J lost 4 bases; unmatched junction nucleotides: 5. CDR3 amino acids: CASSRRDSPDTQYF. CDR3 coding DNA: TGCGCCAGCAGCCGACGGGACAGCCCAGATACGCAGTATTTT.